Sequencing of this T cell receptor beta chain was carried out in a study of blood T cell repertoires in COVID-19. Study in general: Collection of acute and convalescent COVID-19 samples took place in the United States, Italy and Spain.

Measured with immunoSEQ multiplex PCR; TCRdb has only the in-frame clones, and not every one. The sample holds 180,000 or so clones, approximately 80% seen once. The sequenced material came from peripheral blood. The sequence came from a human donor with acute or convalescent COVID-19. The donor label of this sample is uncertain.

The CDR3: CASSYRGGETQYF. The CDR3 DNA follows: TGTGCCAGCAGCTACAGGGGGGGAGAGACCCAGTACTTC. V usage is TRBV5-5 and J usage is TRBJ2-5, with D tentatively TRBD1 (8 bases). The CDR3 has 13 amino acids. The germline V and J ends were trimmed by 3 bases and 4 bases, with 10 bases remaining between them. The germline V gene has CDR1 SGHKS and CDR2 YYEKEE (reference sequence).